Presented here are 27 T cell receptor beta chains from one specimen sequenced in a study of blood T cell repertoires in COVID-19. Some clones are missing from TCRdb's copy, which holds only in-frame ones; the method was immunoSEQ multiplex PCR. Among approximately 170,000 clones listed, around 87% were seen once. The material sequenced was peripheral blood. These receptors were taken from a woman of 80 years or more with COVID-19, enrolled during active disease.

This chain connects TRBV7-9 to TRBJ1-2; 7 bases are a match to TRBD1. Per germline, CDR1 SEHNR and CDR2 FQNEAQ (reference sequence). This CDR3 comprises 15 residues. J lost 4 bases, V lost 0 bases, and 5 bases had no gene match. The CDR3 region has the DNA TGTGCCAGCAGCTTAGCAGGGGGCCGTATCTATGGCTACACCTTC. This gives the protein CASSLAGGRIYGYTF.

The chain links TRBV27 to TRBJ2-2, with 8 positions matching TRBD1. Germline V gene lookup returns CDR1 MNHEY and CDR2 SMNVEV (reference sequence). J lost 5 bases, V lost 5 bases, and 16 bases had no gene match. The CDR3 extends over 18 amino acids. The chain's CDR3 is CASSRTRRPGGWTGELFF. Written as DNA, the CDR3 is TGTGCCAGCAGTCGCACACGACGTCCAGGGGGCTGGACCGGGGAGCTGTTTTTT.

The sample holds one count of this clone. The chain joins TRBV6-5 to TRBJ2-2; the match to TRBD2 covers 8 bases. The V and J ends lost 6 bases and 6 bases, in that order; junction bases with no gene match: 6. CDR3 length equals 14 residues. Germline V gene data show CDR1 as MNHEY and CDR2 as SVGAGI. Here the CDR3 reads CASRIPGLAGELFF. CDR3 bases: TGTGCCAGCAGGATCCCGGGACTAGCCGGGGAGCTGTTTTTT.

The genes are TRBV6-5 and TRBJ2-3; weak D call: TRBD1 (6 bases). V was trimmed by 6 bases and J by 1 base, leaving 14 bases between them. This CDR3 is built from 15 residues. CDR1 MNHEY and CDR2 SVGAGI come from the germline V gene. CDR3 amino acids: CASRATGTRTDTQYF. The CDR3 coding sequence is TGTGCCAGCAGGGCCACAGGGACACGCACAGATACGCAGTATTTT.

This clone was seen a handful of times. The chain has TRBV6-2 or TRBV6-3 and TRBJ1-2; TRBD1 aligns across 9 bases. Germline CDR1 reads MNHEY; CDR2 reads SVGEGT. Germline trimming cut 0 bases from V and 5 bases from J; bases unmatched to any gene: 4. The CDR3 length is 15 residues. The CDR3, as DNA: TGTGCCAGCAGTTACTCCCGGGACAGGGCATATGGCTACACCTTC. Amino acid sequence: CASSYSRDRAYGYTF.

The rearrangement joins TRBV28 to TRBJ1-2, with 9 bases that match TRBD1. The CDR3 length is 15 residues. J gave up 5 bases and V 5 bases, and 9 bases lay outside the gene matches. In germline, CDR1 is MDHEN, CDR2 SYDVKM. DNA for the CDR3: TGTGCCAGCAGTAACCCCCAGGGACAGGGTTATGGCTACACCTTC. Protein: CASSNPQGQGYGYTF.

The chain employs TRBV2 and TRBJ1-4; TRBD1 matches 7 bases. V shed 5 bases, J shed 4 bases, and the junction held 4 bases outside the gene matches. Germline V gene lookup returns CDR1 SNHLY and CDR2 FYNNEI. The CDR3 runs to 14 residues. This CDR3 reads CASSPQGINEKLFF. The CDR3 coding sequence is TGTGCCAGCAGTCCACAGGGGATTAATGAAAAACTGTTTTTT.

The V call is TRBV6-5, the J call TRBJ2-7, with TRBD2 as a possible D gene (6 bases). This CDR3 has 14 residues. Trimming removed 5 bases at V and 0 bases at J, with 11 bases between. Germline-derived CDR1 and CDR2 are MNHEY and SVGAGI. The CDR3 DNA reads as TGTGCCAGCAGTCCGAGACTAGTCTCCTACGAGCAGTACTTC. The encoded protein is CASSPRLVSYEQYF.

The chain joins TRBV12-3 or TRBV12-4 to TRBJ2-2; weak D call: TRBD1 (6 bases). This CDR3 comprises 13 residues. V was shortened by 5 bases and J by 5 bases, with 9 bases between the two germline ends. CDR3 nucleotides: TGTGCCAGCAGTCAGAGGGGGACCGGGGAGCTGTTTTTT. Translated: CASSQRGTGELFF.

CDR3 sequence: CASSSGLYGYTF. The DNA of the CDR3 is TGTGCCAGCTCATCAGGCCTCTATGGCTACACCTTC. The chain couples TRBV18 to TRBJ1-2, with D unresolved. The CDR3 has 12 amino acids. The germline gives CDR1 KGHSH, CDR2 LQKENI. V gave up 5 bases and J gave up 4 bases, with 8 bases separating them.

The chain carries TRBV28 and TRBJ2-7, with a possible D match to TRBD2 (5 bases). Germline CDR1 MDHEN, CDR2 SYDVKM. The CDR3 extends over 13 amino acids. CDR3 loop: CATRSSGVNEQYF. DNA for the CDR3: TGTGCTACCAGGTCGTCCGGGGTAAACGAGCAGTACTTC.

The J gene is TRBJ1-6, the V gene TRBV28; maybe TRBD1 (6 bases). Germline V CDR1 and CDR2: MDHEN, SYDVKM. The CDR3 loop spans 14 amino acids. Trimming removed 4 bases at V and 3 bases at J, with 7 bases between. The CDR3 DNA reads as TGTGCCAGCAGTTACAGGGACTATAATTCACCCCTCCACTTT. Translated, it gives CASSYRDYNSPLHF.

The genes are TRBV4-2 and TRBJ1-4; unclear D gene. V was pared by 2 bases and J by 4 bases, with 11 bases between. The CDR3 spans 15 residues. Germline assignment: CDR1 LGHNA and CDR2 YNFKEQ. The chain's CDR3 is CASSQRPSFNEKLFF. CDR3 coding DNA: TGTGCCAGCAGCCAACGTCCGTCGTTTAATGAAAAACTGTTTTTT.

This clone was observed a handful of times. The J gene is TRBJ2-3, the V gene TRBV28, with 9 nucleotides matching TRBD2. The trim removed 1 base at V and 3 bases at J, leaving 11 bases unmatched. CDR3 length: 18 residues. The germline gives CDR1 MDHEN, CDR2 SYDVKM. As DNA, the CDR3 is TGTGCCAGCAGTTTATTCCCGACTAGCGGCGGAGGGACAGATACGCAGTATTTT. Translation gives CASSLFPTSGGGTDTQYF.

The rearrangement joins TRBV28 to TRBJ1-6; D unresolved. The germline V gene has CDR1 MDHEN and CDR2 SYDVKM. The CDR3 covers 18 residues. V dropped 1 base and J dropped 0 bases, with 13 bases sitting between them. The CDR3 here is CASSLSLIGSSYNSPLHF. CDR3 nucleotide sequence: TGTGCCAGCAGTTTATCGCTTATAGGGAGCTCCTATAATTCACCCCTCCACTTT.

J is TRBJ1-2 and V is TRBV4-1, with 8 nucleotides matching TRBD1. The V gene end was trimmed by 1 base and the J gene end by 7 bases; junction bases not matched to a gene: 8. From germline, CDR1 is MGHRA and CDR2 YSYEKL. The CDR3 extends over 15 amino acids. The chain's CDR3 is CASSQALTGAVGYTF. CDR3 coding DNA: TGCGCCAGCAGCCAAGCCCTGACAGGGGCGGTTGGCTACACCTTC.

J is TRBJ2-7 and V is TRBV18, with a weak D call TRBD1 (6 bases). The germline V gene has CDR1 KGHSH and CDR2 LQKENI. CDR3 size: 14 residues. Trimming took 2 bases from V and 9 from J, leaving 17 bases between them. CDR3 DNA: TGTGCCAGCTCACCAATGAACGCAGGGGAATTGCAGTACTTC. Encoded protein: CASSPMNAGELQYF.

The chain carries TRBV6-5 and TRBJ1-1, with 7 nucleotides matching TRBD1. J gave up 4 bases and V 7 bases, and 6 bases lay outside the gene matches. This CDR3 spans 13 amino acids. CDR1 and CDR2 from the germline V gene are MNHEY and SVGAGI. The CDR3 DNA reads TGTGCCAGCATCTTACAGGGGAGCACTGAAGCTTTCTTT. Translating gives CASILQGSTEAFF.

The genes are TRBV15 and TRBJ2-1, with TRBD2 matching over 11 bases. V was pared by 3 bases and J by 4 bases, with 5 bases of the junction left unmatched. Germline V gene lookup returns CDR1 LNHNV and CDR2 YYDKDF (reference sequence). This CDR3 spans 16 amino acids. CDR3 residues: CATSRTVAGGYNEQFF. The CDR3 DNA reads TGTGCCACCAGCAGGACAGTAGCGGGAGGGTACAATGAGCAGTTCTTC.

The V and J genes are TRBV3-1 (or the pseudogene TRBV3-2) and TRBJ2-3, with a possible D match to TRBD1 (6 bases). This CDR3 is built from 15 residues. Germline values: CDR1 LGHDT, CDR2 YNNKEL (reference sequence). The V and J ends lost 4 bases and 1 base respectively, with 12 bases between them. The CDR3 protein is CASSLTGLGTDTQYF. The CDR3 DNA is TGTGCCAGCAGCCTAACAGGGTTGGGCACAGATACGCAGTATTTT.

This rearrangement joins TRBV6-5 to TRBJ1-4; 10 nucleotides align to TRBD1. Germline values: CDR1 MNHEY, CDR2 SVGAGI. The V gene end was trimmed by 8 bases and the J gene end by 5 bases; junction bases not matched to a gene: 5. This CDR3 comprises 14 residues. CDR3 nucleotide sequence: TGTGCCAGCTTGCGGACAGGGGGGAATGAAAAACTGTTTTTT. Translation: CASLRTGGNEKLFF.

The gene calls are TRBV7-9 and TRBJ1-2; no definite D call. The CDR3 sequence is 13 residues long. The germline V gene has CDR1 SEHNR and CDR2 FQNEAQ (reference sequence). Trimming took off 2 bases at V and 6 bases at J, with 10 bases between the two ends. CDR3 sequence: CASSLTERHGYTF. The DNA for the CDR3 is TGTGCCAGCAGCTTAACGGAGCGGCATGGCTACACCTTC. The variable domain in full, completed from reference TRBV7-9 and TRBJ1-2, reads DTGVSQNPRHKITKRGQNVTFRCDPISEHNRLYWYRQTLGQGPEFLTYFQNEAQLEKSRLLSDRFSAERPKGSFSTLEIQRTEQGDSAMYLCASSLTERHGYTFGSGTRLTVV.

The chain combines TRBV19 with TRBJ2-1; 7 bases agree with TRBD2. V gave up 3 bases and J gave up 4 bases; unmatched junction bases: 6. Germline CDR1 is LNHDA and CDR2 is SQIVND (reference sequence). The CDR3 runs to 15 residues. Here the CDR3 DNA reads TGTGCCAGTAGTATTGTGGCTAGCGGATACAATGAGCAGTTCTTC. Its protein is CASSIVASGYNEQFF.

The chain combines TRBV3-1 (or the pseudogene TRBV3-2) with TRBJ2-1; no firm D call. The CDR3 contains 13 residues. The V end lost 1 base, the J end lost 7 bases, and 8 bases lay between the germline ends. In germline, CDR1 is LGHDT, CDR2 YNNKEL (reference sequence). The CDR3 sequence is CASSQVRGNEQFF. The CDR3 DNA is TGTGCCAGCAGCCAAGTAAGAGGAAATGAGCAGTTCTTC.

The CDR3 DNA reads as TGTGCCAGTAGTCAACGCGCGGGACTAGTGTGGAGGATGTTGTACTTC. As protein: CASSQRAGLVWRMLYF. The chain links TRBV19 to TRBJ2-4; 8 bases fit TRBD2. J gave up 15 bases and V 5 bases, and 21 bases lay outside the gene matches. This CDR3 is built from 16 residues. Germline-derived CDR1 and CDR2 are LNHDA and SQIVND (reference sequence).

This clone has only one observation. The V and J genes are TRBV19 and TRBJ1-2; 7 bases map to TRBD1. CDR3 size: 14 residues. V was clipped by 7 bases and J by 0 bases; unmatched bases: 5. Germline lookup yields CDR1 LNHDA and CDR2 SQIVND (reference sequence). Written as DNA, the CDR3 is TGTGCCAGTACCTACAGGGGATCTAACTATGGCTACACCTTC. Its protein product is CASTYRGSNYGYTF.

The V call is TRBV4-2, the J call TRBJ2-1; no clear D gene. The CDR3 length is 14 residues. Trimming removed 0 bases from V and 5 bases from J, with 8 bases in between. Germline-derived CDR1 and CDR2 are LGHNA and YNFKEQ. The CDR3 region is CASSQDLRDNEQFF. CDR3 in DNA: TGTGCCAGCAGCCAAGATTTGAGAGACAATGAGCAGTTCTTC.